Presented here are 8 T cell receptor beta chains from one specimen sequenced in a study of blood T cell repertoires in COVID-19 (dated by TCRdb to the early 2020s). Library prep was done by the immunoSEQ multiplex PCR assay. Sourced from immuneACCESS, this table was stored by TCRdb with only in-frame sequences that have V and J called. A share of the clones is absent; for the studies checked, an unresolved V gene accounts for under half, and the remainder has no known explanation. The sample table records around 67,000 clones; approximately 86% of these occur just once. In total, the top ten clones hold 15% to 20% of the sample. Sequencing was performed on peripheral blood. The receptors were gathered from a man older than 75 with active COVID-19.

This chain uses TRBV28 with TRBJ2-5; 8 nucleotides align to TRBD2. The V gene end was trimmed by 2 bases and the J gene end by 4 bases; junction bases not matched to a gene: 3. Germline V CDR1 and CDR2: MDHEN, SYDVKM. There are 14 residues in the CDR3. CDR3 bases: TGTGCCAGCAGTTTAGGGAGCGGGAGAGAGACCCAGTACTTC. Translated, it gives CASSLGSGRETQYF.

This sequence joins TRBV6-4 and TRBJ1-5; TRBD1 might be the D (5 bases). The CDR3 covers 15 residues. Germline V gene sequence: CDR1 MRHNA, CDR2 SNTAGT. V was cut by 4 bases and J by 3 bases, with 13 bases left in between. The CDR3 loop is CASSGEAGVNQPQHF. The CDR3 DNA follows: TGTGCCAGCAGTGGAGAGGCGGGGGTCAATCAGCCCCAGCATTTT.

This rearrangement joins TRBV6-2 or TRBV6-3 to TRBJ1-1, with TRBD1 identical over 7 bases. The germline gives CDR1 MNHEY, CDR2 SVGEGT. The CDR3 length is 13 residues. V trimming: 5 bases; J trimming: 8 bases; junction bases outside the gene matches: 8. The chain's CDR3 is CASSLYPGQEAFF. DNA of the CDR3: TGTGCCAGCAGTCTATATCCGGGACAGGAAGCTTTCTTT.

The genes are TRBV10-3 and TRBJ1-3; D is uncertain. V shed 0 bases and J shed 0 bases, with 6 bases lying between them. The CDR3 runs 15 residues. Germline CDR1 ENHRY, CDR2 SYGVKD. The CDR3 sequence: CAISESSISGNTIYF. The CDR3 bases are TGTGCCATCAGTGAGTCGAGCATCTCTGGAAACACCATATATTTT.

This chain connects TRBV19 to TRBJ1-3; no clear D gene. The CDR3 is 14 amino acids. Germline V gene sequence: CDR1 LNHDA, CDR2 SQIVND (reference sequence). V shed 11 bases and J shed 1 base, with 15 bases lying between them. In DNA, the CDR3 is TGTGCCTCCGGACGCGGGTCATCTGGAAACACCATATATTTT. It specifies CASGRGSSGNTIYF.

This chain joins TRBV29-1 and TRBJ1-2; TRBD1 matches at 8 bases. The V gene end was trimmed by 3 bases and the J gene end by 5 bases; junction bases not matched to a gene: 17. There are 17 residues in the CDR3. Germline-derived CDR1 and CDR2 are SQVTM and ANQGSEA. CDR3 sequence reads: CSVEASGGYRGNYGYTF. CDR3 coding DNA: TGCAGCGTTGAGGCCAGCGGAGGGTACAGGGGGAATTATGGCTACACCTTC.

J is TRBJ1-2 and V is TRBV4-2; D perhaps matches TRBD1 (6 bases). Germline V lookup: CDR1 LGHNA, CDR2 YNFKEQ. V lost 0 bases and J 8 bases, leaving 16 bases between the germline ends. The CDR3 totals 15 residues. The CDR3 DNA is TGTGCCAGCAGCCAAGAGGAGGGGGGGGTGATGGGCTACACCTTC. Translating gives CASSQEEGGVMGYTF.

V gene TRBV6-6 combines with J gene TRBJ2-7; 8 bases map to TRBD2. V lost 4 bases to trimming and J lost 7 bases; unmatched junction nucleotides: 6. The CDR3 sequence is 13 residues long. Per germline, CDR1 MNHNY and CDR2 SVGAGI (reference sequence). The CDR3 is CASSFPSSGEQYF. CDR3 DNA: TGTGCCAGCAGTTTCCCTTCTAGCGGGGAGCAGTACTTC.